These 6 T cell receptor beta chains share one sample of origin, sequenced in a study of T-cell memory formation after mild COVID-19. TCRdb itself ran the 5' RACE reads through MiXCR, one entry per CDR3 protein. The sample includes fewer than 350,000 distinct CDR3 sequences, approximately 16% of them seen just once. Sequenced input: PBMCs or a T cell subset sorted from them (not recorded which). The receptors stem from a man aged 18 to 35 who had mild COVID-19 (a few samples of this study predate the infection). Cell type and time point are not known.

V gene TRBV11-2 combines with J gene TRBJ2-1; 9 bases agree with TRBD2. V dropped 5 bases and J dropped 6; count of bases not matched to a gene: 5. Germline V lookup: CDR1 SGHAT, CDR2 FQNNGV. The CDR3 runs to 14 residues. Written as DNA, the CDR3 is TGTGCCAGCAGCGCGGGACTAGCTCTCAATGAGCAGTTCTTC. Residues: CASSAGLALNEQFF. The whole variable domain, remainder taken from reference TRBV11-2 and TRBJ2-1, is EAGVAQSPRYKIIEKRQSVAFWCNPISGHATLYWYQQILGQGPKLLIQFQNNGVVDDSQLPKDRFSAERLKGVDSTLKIQPAKLEDSAVYLCASSAGLALNEQFFGPGTRLTVL.

In DNA form, the CDR3 reads TGCAGTGCTAGACGCGGGGTTTATAGCAATCAGCCCCAGCATTTT. It specifies CSARRGVYSNQPQHF. The chain has TRBV20-1 and TRBJ1-5; the D is unclear. V was trimmed by 2 bases and J by 0 bases, leaving 11 bases between them. Germline V gene lookup returns CDR1 DFQATT and CDR2 SNEGSKA (reference sequence). The CDR3 covers 15 residues.

This rearrangement joins TRBV29-1 to TRBJ1-2; no definite D call. The CDR3 length is 13 residues. Germline V gene sequence: CDR1 SQVTM, CDR2 ANQGSEA. Trimming took off 6 bases at V and 5 bases at J, with 16 bases between the two ends. The CDR3 is CSVPGGPPYGYTF. The CDR3 nucleotides read TGCAGCGTCCCGGGAGGCCCCCCGTATGGCTACACCTTC.

Only a few counts were recorded for this clonotype. The J gene is TRBJ1-1, the V gene TRBV6-1; D remains ambiguous. The CDR3 totals 12 residues. Per germline, CDR1 MNHNS and CDR2 SASEGT. V shed 2 bases and J shed 3 bases, with 4 bases lying between them. The CDR3 here is CASSEYYTEAFF. For the CDR3, the DNA is TGTGCCAGCAGTGAATATTACACTGAAGCTTTCTTT.

In its sample, this clonotype was seen many times. The chain combines TRBV5-1 with TRBJ2-1; possibly TRBD2 for D (5 bases). Germline V gene sequence: CDR1 SGHRS, CDR2 YFSETQ. The CDR3 loop spans 12 amino acids. Between the trimmed V and J ends, which lost 4 bases and 15 bases, there was a span of 17 bases. The DNA of the CDR3 is TGCGCCAGCAGCGAGGACTTGATGGAGAGGTTCTTC. It yields the protein CASSEDLMERFF.

This clonotype has a handful of counts. The chain has TRBV20-1 and TRBJ2-5; possibly TRBD1 for D (5 bases). The CDR3 covers 13 residues. V was trimmed by 7 bases and J by 5 bases, leaving 17 bases between them. Germline-derived CDR1 and CDR2 are DFQATT and SNEGSKA (reference sequence). CDR3 DNA: TGCAGTGTTCAGGGTAGCCAGGGCGAGACCCAGTACTTC. Residues: CSVQGSQGETQYF.